Presented here are 9 T cell receptor beta chains from one specimen sequenced in a study of T cells after yellow fever vaccination. TCRdb analysed the 5' RACE reads with MiXCR anew, one entry per CDR3 protein. Seen here are around 500,000 distinct CDR3 sequences, 20% to 25% observed once, and the top ten hold about a sixth. Material: PBMCs, obtained roughly 20 days after the first yellow fever vaccination. Receptor source: a man between 18 and 29 years old who received the YFV17D yellow fever vaccine.

This chain connects TRBV11-2 to TRBJ1-2; possible D gene TRBD1, 5 bases. Germline loops: CDR1 SGHAT, CDR2 FQNNGV. This CDR3 has 18 amino acids. V was shortened by 0 bases and J by 2 bases, with 19 bases between the two germline ends. CDR3 sequence: CASSLDHGRQGVNYGYTF. The DNA of the CDR3 is TGTGCCAGCAGCTTAGACCACGGACGGCAGGGAGTCAACTATGGCTACACCTTC.

The CDR3 coding sequence is TGTGCCAGCAGTGCCCCGCCGGGACAGGGGGATTACGAGCAGTACTTC. Translating it yields CASSAPPGQGDYEQYF. The chain combines TRBV25-1 with TRBJ2-7; 11 nucleotides agree with TRBD1. Germline V gives CDR1 MGHDK, CDR2 SYGVNS. V shed 4 bases and J 4 bases; nucleotides not matched to a gene: 9. The CDR3 has 16 amino acids.

The chain has TRBV5-6 and TRBJ2-7; a weak D match, TRBD2 (6 bases). The germline V gene has CDR1 SGHDT and CDR2 YYEEEE. This CDR3 is 17 amino acids long. V lost 0 bases to trimming and J lost 2 bases, with 18 bases between them. The CDR3 DNA reads TGTGCCAGCAGCTTGGAGGCGACGCGGGACGCCCCCTACGAGCAGTACTTC. This translates into CASSLEATRDAPYEQYF.

The rearrangement uses TRBV12-3 or TRBV12-4 and TRBJ2-2; tentatively, D is TRBD1 (5 bases). The CDR3 is made up of 12 amino acids. V lost 5 bases and J 6 bases, leaving 7 bases between the germline ends. The CDR3: CASSRTSGELFF. The CDR3 nucleotides are TGTGCCAGCAGTCGGACATCCGGGGAGCTGTTTTTT.

The rearrangement uses TRBV6-5 and TRBJ2-2; TRBD2 agrees at 10 bases. The CDR3 sequence is 19 residues long. With 0 bases clipped from V and 3 bases from J, the junction kept 10 bases outside the gene matches. CDR1 and CDR2 (germline): MNHEY, SVGAGI. The CDR3 bases are TGTGCCAGCAGTTACTCGACGAATAGCGGGGGGCGGGACACCGGGGAGCTGTTTTTT. It encodes CASSYSTNSGGRDTGELFF.

This sequence joins TRBV12-3 or TRBV12-4 and TRBJ2-1; 9 bases are a match to TRBD2. Trimming cost V 4 bases and J 9 bases; bases outside gene matches: 13. The CDR3 is 16 residues long. In DNA, the CDR3 is TGTGCCAGCAGTTCGGGACTAGCAGTTTTGTCGGGTGAGCAGTTCTTC. As protein: CASSSGLAVLSGEQFF.

The rearrangement uses TRBV9 and TRBJ2-2; possibly TRBD1 for D (5 bases). The CDR3 sequence is 15 residues long. Trimming removed 4 bases from V and 3 bases from J, with 13 bases in between. Per the germline V gene, CDR1 is SGDLS and CDR2 is YYNGEE. The chain's CDR3 is CASSPRSTDTGELFF. The CDR3 region has the DNA TGTGCCAGCAGCCCCCGTTCGACAGACACCGGGGAGCTGTTTTTT.

This clonotype was seen a few times. The V and J genes are TRBV5-6 and TRBJ2-5; tentative D call: TRBD2 (6 bases). CDR3 length: 13 residues. Per the germline V gene, CDR1 is SGHDT and CDR2 is YYEEEE. V lost 7 bases to trimming and J lost 3 bases, with 13 bases between them. The CDR3 here is CASRWGTEETQYF. CDR3 bases: TGTGCCAGCCGCTGGGGGACTGAAGAGACCCAGTACTTC. The complete variable domain, with remaining parts taken from reference TRBV5-6 and TRBJ2-5, reads DAGVTQSPTHLIKTRGQQVTLRCSPKSGHDTVSWYQQALGQGPQFIFQYYEEEERQRGNFPDRFSGHQFPNYSSELNVNALLLGDSALYLCASRWGTEETQYFGPGTRLLVL.

The CDR3 sequence is CASSLGWGSSYEQYF. DNA of the CDR3: TGTGCCAGCAGTTTAGGATGGGGCAGCTCCTACGAGCAGTACTTC. The chain uses TRBV27 and TRBJ2-7, with D possibly being TRBD1 (5 bases). This CDR3 has 15 residues. CDR1 and CDR2 (germline): MNHEY, SMNVEV (reference sequence). V dropped 2 bases and J dropped 0 bases, with 11 bases sitting between them.